Given below is one T cell receptor beta chain in context. The sample originates from a study of blood T cell repertoires in COVID-19. Study background: The origin of the acute and convalescent COVID-19 samples was the United States, Italy and Spain. In each case, the material was cDNA or gDNA derived from T cells, B-cell-depleted T cells, or PBMCs.

In the source study's methods: Nucleated cell counts were estimated from reference gene primer amplification. Only in-frame clones appear in the TCRdb table, and some are missing; sequencing was by immunoSEQ multiplex PCR. That table is the source of V, J and clone size, and D and trimming were worked out from the DNA. The sample has some 160,000 clones, around 83% seen once. Germline CDR1 reads LNHDA; CDR2 reads SQIVND (reference sequence). The V and J ends lost 5 bases and 6 bases, in that order; junction bases with no gene match: 9. The CDR3 consists of 16 residues. The receptor was derived from a human donor in a cohort sampled during active COVID-19. Material: peripheral blood. The J gene is TRBJ2-1, the V gene TRBV19, with 11 bases aligning to TRBD2. CDR3 coding DNA: TGTGCCAGTAGTGGATTAGCGGGAGGGCCCCGCAATGAGCAGTTCTTC. The encoded protein is CASSGLAGGPRNEQFF.